These T cell receptor beta chains were read from a single sample in a study of cytomegalovirus exposure and HLA in healthy donors. TCRdb keeps only in-frame clones here, not all; method: immunoSEQ multiplex PCR. The sample has a few hundred thousand clones, about 74% seen once. The specimen was PBMCs. These receptors all stem from a man aged 40-50 years in good health and CMV-seronegative. Both conserved end residues are part of each CDR3. The D gene is left open where the match is weak. Some rows mark clone size as missing; the rest say once, few, many or name a class of expanded clone.

TRBV18	-	TRBJ2-5	-	TGTGCCAGCTCACCGGAGGAGACCCAGTACTTC	CASSPEETQYF
TRBV6-1	TRBD1	TRBJ2-7	-	TGTGCCAGCAGTGAGAGGGACAGGTTCTACGAGCAGTACTTC	CASSERDRFYEQYF
TRBV5-1	-	TRBJ1-3	-	TGCGCCAGCAGCTTGGCGCAGGGAAGTACTGGAAACACCATATATTTT	CASSLAQGSTGNTIYF
TRBV7-2	-	TRBJ1-1	-	TGTGCCAGCAGCCCCCCCGCGGGGGTCGTTGCTGAAGCTTTCTTT	CASSPPAGVVAEAFF
TRBV9	TRBD2	TRBJ2-3	-	TGTGCCAGCAGCGTAGAACCCCGGGGGGGAGCGGGAGATACGCAGTATTTT	CASSVEPRGGAGDTQYF
TRBV5-6	TRBD1	TRBJ1-2	-	TGTGCCAGCTCCGATTCCGGGACAGGGGTCTATTACTATGGCTACACCTTC	CASSDSGTGVYYYGYTF
TRBV6-5	-	TRBJ1-6	few	TGTGCCAGCACTAAAATGGACAGTCTAAATTCACCCCTCCACTTT	CASTKMDSLNSPLHF
TRBV5-1	-	TRBJ1-6	-	TGCGCCAGCAGCTTGGGACAGGATAATTCACCCCTCCACTTT	CASSLGQDNSPLHF
TRBV18	-	TRBJ1-5	-	TGTGCCAGCTCACCAGGGGCAGGGCATTATAGCAATCAGCCCCAGCATTTT	CASSPGAGHYSNQPQHF
TRBV7-3	TRBD2	TRBJ2-3	-	TGTGCCAGCAGCTTAATGGCGGGACTAGCCGCCAGCACAGATACGCAGTATTTT	CASSLMAGLAASTDTQYF
TRBV5-1	-	TRBJ2-3	-	TGCGCCAGCAGCTCGGGAGAAGGCACAGATACGCAGTATTTT	CASSSGEGTDTQYF
TRBV28	-	TRBJ2-7	few	TGTGCCAGCAGTTCTTCCTACGAGCAGTACTTC	CASSSSYEQYF
TRBV5-1	-	TRBJ2-2	-	TGCGCCAGCAGCCCCACAGTTACCGGGGAGCTGTTTTTT	CASSPTVTGELFF
TRBV7-9	-	TRBJ2-7	-	TGTGCCAGCAGCTCGAGAGGGGGTTCCTACGAGCAGTACTTC	CASSSRGGSYEQYF
TRBV18	-	TRBJ1-5	-	TGTGCCAGCTCACCAGGCAGTGGCAATCAGCCCCAGCATTTT	CASSPGSGNQPQHF
TRBV7-8	-	TRBJ2-1	-	TGTGCCAGCAGCTTAGGGCATAATGAGCAGTTCTTC	CASSLGHNEQFF
TRBV11-2	-	TRBJ2-3	few	TGTGCCAGCAGCTTCACAGGGAACACAGATACGCAGTATTTT	CASSFTGNTDTQYF